A selection of T cell receptor beta chains follows, all from one sample in a study of cytomegalovirus exposure and HLA in healthy donors. Data came from immunoSEQ multiplex PCR; TCRdb stores just in-frame clones and leaves some out. The table shows 90,000 to 120,000 clones, with around 74% occurring only once. Sequenced material: PBMCs. These receptor sequences come from a woman aged 40 to 50 in good health and CMV-seropositive. Each CDR3 is given with its conserved first and last residue. The D gene is left open where the match is weak. Clone size is not always given. Where it is, it says once, few, many or a class for expanded clones.

j_gene | d_gene | abundance | v_gene | CDR3nt | CDR3aa
TRBJ1-4 | NA | NA | TRBV29-1 | TGCAGCGTCCGGGATGATGAAAAACTGTTTTTT | CSVRDDEKLFF
TRBJ2-5 | TRBD1 | NA | TRBV5-8 | TGTGCCAGCAGCTTCCGACAGGGGGCGATTCAAGAGACCCAGTACTTC | CASSFRQGAIQETQYF
TRBJ2-5 | NA | few | TRBV7-9 | TGTGCCAGCAGCTTTCTCCCCGGGGTACAAGAGACCCAGTACTTC | CASSFLPGVQETQYF
TRBJ1-4 | NA | NA | TRBV7-8 | TGTGCCAGCAGCTTCGGCAGGGAACCTAATGAAAAACTGTTTTTT | CASSFGREPNEKLFF
TRBJ1-3 | NA | NA | TRBV7-9 | TGTGCCAGCGGACGCGGAGGCCCTGGAAACACCATATATTTT | CASGRGGPGNTIYF
TRBJ2-7 | NA | NA | TRBV29-1 | TGCAGCGTTGATCGGGGGGCCGAGCAGTACTTC | CSVDRGAEQYF
TRBJ2-3 | NA | NA | TRBV21-1 | TGTGCCAGCAGCAAGTCACCGGGACAGGGGGGAGATACGCAGTATTTT | CASSKSPGQGGDTQYF
TRBJ2-5 | NA | NA | TRBV4-1 | TGCGCCAGCAGCTCCGAAGAGACCCAGTACTTC | CASSSEETQYF
TRBJ1-1 | NA | few | TRBV28 | TGTGCCAGCAGTAACCCCCCGGCGGGGGCTTTCTTT | CASSNPPAGAFF
TRBJ2-1 | TRBD2 | NA | TRBV7-9 | TGTGCCAGCAGCTTTCCGACTAGCGGGGGGCTTGCGTATGAGCAGTTCTTC | CASSFPTSGGLAYEQFF
TRBJ1-6 | NA | NA | TRBV29-1 | TGCAGCGTTCGGACAGACTATAATTCACCCCTCCACTTT | CSVRTDYNSPLHF
TRBJ1-3 | NA | few | TRBV6-5 | TGTGCCAGCAGTTACTCTCCCAAGAGCTCTGGAAACACCATATATTTT | CASSYSPKSSGNTIYF
TRBJ1-1 | TRBD1 | NA | TRBV27 | TGTGCCAGCAGTGACAGGGGGCGGAGAACTGAAGCTTTCTTT | CASSDRGRRTEAFF
TRBJ1-1 | TRBD1 | NA | TRBV4-1 | TGCGCCAGCAAGGGGACAGGGTATCCTGAAGCTTTCTTT | CASKGTGYPEAFF
TRBJ1-5 | NA | NA | TRBV30 | TGTGCCTGGAGTCGGGGAGGGGAACAGCCCCAGCATTTT | CAWSRGGEQPQHF
TRBJ1-3 | NA | few | TRBV19 | TGTGCCAGTAGTATCTTCCTTGGCAGGGCCGGAAACACCATATATTTT | CASSIFLGRAGNTIYF
TRBJ2-5 | NA | NA | TRBV4-1 | TGCGCCAGCAGCCAAGATTTTTTGGGCAGGGTCGCAGAGACCCAGTACTTC | CASSQDFLGRVAETQYF
TRBJ2-7 | NA | NA | TRBV30 | TGTGCCTGGAGTATCAACGGACAAGACGAGCAGTACTTC | CAWSINGQDEQYF
TRBJ2-3 | NA | NA | TRBV5-5 | TGTGCCAGCAGCTCGCAGGGGCTCCCCACAGATACGCAGTATTTT | CASSSQGLPTDTQYF
TRBJ1-6 | TRBD1 | NA | TRBV6-5 | TGTGCCAGCAGGAATGACAGGGTCTATAATTCACCCCTCCACTTT | CASRNDRVYNSPLHF
TRBJ2-3 | TRBD2 | NA | TRBV7-3 | TGTGCCAGCAGCTCGGGGGGGGCGCAGTATTTT | CASSSGGAQYF
TRBJ1-4 | NA | medium-sized | TRBV6-1 | TGTGCCAGCAGTGGACTTACAGGGCCCAGTGAAAAACTGTTTTTT | CASSGLTGPSEKLFF
TRBJ2-7 | TRBD2 | NA | TRBV5-1 | TGCGCCAGCAGCTTGCGACTAGCGGGGGTCGTCGAGCAGTACTTC | CASSLRLAGVVEQYF
TRBJ2-5 | TRBD1 | NA | TRBV7-2 | TGTGCCAGCAGCTTAGCCCTACAGGGGGTGGGAGAGACCCAGTACTTC | CASSLALQGVGETQYF
TRBJ2-3 | NA | NA | TRBV30 | TGTGCCTGGAGGAGTGTCGGTCTAGGAGATACGCAGTATTTT | CAWRSVGLGDTQYF
TRBJ1-3 | TRBD1 | NA | TRBV6-6 | TGTGCCAGCAGTTATAGGACAGGGGCCGGGGGGGACACCATATATTTT | CASSYRTGAGGDTIYF
TRBJ1-1 | NA | NA | TRBV7-2 | TGTGCCAGCAGCTTAGTGAGCAACCCGAACACTGAAGCTTTCTTT | CASSLVSNPNTEAFF
TRBJ2-2 | TRBD2 | NA | TRBV5-1 | TGCGCCAGCAGCTTGGCTGGCAGGGAGGGCGGGGAGCTGTTTTTT | CASSLAGREGGELFF
TRBJ2-7 | NA | NA | TRBV6-5 | TGTGCCAGCAGTTACTCCCGGCGAGGAGACTACGAGCAGTACTTC | CASSYSRRGDYEQYF
TRBJ2-5 | TRBD2 | few | TRBV4-3 | TGCGCCAGCAGCCAAGGGGGACTAGCGGGGGAGACCCAGTACTTC | CASSQGGLAGETQYF
TRBJ1-1 | TRBD1 | NA | TRBV5-4 | TGTGCCAGCAGCCTCATCGGGACAGGGTATGTCACTGAAGCTTTCTTT | CASSLIGTGYVTEAFF
TRBJ1-6 | TRBD1 | NA | TRBV18 | TGTGCCAGCTCACCGTCCCAGGGGGATTCACCCCTCCACTTT | CASSPSQGDSPLHF
TRBJ2-3 | NA | NA | TRBV6-5 | TGTGCCAGCAGTTACTCCCTGAGGGATACGCAGTATTTT | CASSYSLRDTQYF
TRBJ1-2 | NA | few | TRBV30 | TGTGCCTGGAGCGCAGGGGCGGTGGGTGGCTACACCTTC | CAWSAGAVGGYTF
TRBJ2-2 | TRBD1 | NA | TRBV30 | TGTGCCTGGACAGGGGGAACGAACACCGGGGAGCTGTTTTTT | CAWTGGTNTGELFF
TRBJ2-7 | TRBD1 | NA | TRBV6-6 | TGTGCCAGCAGTCCGGGGACAGGGGGGGAGCAGTACTTC | CASSPGTGGEQYF
TRBJ2-1 | TRBD2 | NA | TRBV29-1 | TGCAGCGTGTCTAGCGGGGGGCGGGAGCAGTTCTTC | CSVSSGGREQFF
TRBJ1-2 | TRBD1 | NA | TRBV19 | TGTGCCAGTAGTACTCACCGGACAGGGGGCCGTGGCTACACCTTC | CASSTHRTGGRGYTF
TRBJ1-1 | TRBD1 | NA | TRBV10-3 | TGTGCCATCAACCGGGACAGGGCCACTGAAGCTTTCTTT | CAINRDRATEAFF
TRBJ2-5 | NA | NA | TRBV5-5 | TGTGCCAGCACCATGGATGGGAGAGAGACCCAGTACTTC | CASTMDGRETQYF
TRBJ1-1 | TRBD1 | once | TRBV29-1 | TGCAGCGCTGGACAGGTGATGAACACTGAAGCTTTCTTT | CSAGQVMNTEAFF
TRBJ2-1 | TRBD1 | NA | TRBV7-7 | TGTGCTAGCACCCCTCTCGGACAGGGGGCTCATGAGCAGTTCTTC | CASTPLGQGAHEQFF
TRBJ2-7 | NA | NA | TRBV6-1 | TGTGCCAGCAGTGAAGCATGGGCCAGGGGTATGAACGAGCAGTACTTC | CASSEAWARGMNEQYF
TRBJ1-2 | NA | NA | TRBV6-1 | TGTGCCAGCACATACAGGGCGCTAAGCTATGGCTACACCTTC | CASTYRALSYGYTF
TRBJ1-5 | NA | NA | TRBV6-1 | TGTGCCAGCAGTGAATATCGCAGGGCATCAAATCAGCCCCAGCATTTT | CASSEYRRASNQPQHF
TRBJ2-3 | NA | NA | TRBV29-1 | TGCGGCTGGAACCAACTACTCACAGATACGCAGTATTTT | CGWNQLLTDTQYF
TRBJ1-5 | TRBD1 | NA | TRBV2 | TGTGCCAGCAGCCACCGGGACAGAAATCAGCCCCAGCATTTT | CASSHRDRNQPQHF
TRBJ2-5 | TRBD1 | NA | TRBV5-1 | TGCGACCCACTGGGACAGGGCCAAGAGACCCAGTACTTC | CDPLGQGQETQYF
TRBJ1-4 | NA | NA | TRBV4-1 | TGCGCCAGCAGCCAAGGAGGGGGGGTTGGTGAAAAACTGTTTTTT | CASSQGGGVGEKLFF
TRBJ2-4 | TRBD1 | few | TRBV29-1 | TGCAGCGTTGAGGGGGCACTGACAGGGGATGCCAAAAACATTCAGTACTTC | CSVEGALTGDAKNIQYF
TRBJ1-5 | NA | NA | TRBV15 | TGTGCCACCAGCAGAGTGGGCAGCCCACAGCCCCAGCATTTT | CATSRVGSPQPQHF
TRBJ1-5 | NA | NA | TRBV29-1 | TGCAGCGTTAGCGGGGGAATCAATCAGCCCCAGCATTTT | CSVSGGINQPQHF
TRBJ1-5 | NA | NA | TRBV30 | TGTGCCTGGAGTCGGCAGGGCGAAAATCAGCCCCAGCATTTT | CAWSRQGENQPQHF
TRBJ1-5 | NA | NA | TRBV4-1 | TGCGCCAGCAGCCTGGGGGCGGTCAATCAGCCCCAGCATTTT | CASSLGAVNQPQHF